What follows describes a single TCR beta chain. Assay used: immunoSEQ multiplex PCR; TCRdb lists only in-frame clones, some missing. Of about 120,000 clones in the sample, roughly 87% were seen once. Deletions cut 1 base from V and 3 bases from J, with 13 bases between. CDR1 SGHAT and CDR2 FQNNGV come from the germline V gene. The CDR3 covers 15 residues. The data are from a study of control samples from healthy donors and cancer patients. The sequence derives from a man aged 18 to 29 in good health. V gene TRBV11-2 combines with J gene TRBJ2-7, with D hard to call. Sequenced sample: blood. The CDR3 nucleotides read TGTGCCAGCAGCTTAGCGGGTAGCAGTCACTACGAGCAGTACTTC. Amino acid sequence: CASSLAGSSHYEQYF.